This T cell receptor beta chain is from a study of early T cells in non-severe SARS-CoV-2 infection. The CDR3 has 13 amino acids. V was trimmed by 7 bases and J by 12 bases, leaving 22 bases between them. Germline CDR1 and CDR2: SQVTM and ANQGSEA. This clonotype has only a few counts. Unique molecular identifiers (one per individual cDNA molecule) were attached. TCRdb reanalysed the 5' RACE reads using MiXCR and keeps one entry per CDR3 protein. This repertoire shows around 100,000 distinct CDR3 sequences, about 12% found once; its top ten account for over 5%. This clonotype was obtained from an adult who was a healthcare worker with PCR-confirmed SARS-CoV-2 infection or an uninfected control (not recorded which). The genes are TRBV29-1 and TRBJ2-1; D is possibly TRBD1 or TRBD2 (5 bases each). The material sequenced was whole blood. CDR3 DNA sequence: TGCAGCGGCGGTACGGGGCCCATTGGAGCGCAGTTCTTC. Translating gives CSGGTGPIGAQFF.